The 23 T cell receptor beta chains given below trace back to one sample, sequenced in a study of T cells in Graves' hyperthyroidism and ophthalmopathy (dated by TCRdb to the late 2010s). The method behind the library was multiplex PCR. Sequenced using an Illumina HiSeq 2000. The TCR beta CDR3 regions were amplified from RNA transcripts. The first round of RT-PCR for the TCR CDR3 was performed with the HTBI primer set and the Qiagen OneStep RT-PCR kit. TCRdb ran its own pipeline on the public reads, namely fastp trimming at Q25 and MiXCR clone calling, and kept in-frame beta chains. Under each unique CDR3 protein, matching rows form one entry showing the most common genes and DNA. In all, the sample holds about 640,000 distinct CDR3 sequences, and less than 25% of those were seen once. The biggest ten clones account for 34% of the sample. The sequenced material came from blood. The receptors shown here come from a man aged 25 to 40 with Graves' ophthalmopathy.

V usage is TRBV30 and J usage is TRBJ2-2; D gene ambiguous. Trimming took off 0 bases at V and 6 bases at J, with 5 bases between the two ends. The CDR3 is made up of 12 amino acids. Germline lookup yields CDR1 GTSNPN and CDR2 SVGIG (reference sequence). CDR3 loop: CAWSVTSGELFF. Written as DNA, the CDR3 is TGTGCCTGGAGTGTAACCTCCGGGGAGCTGTTTTTT.

This clonotype occurred many times. The genes are TRBV6-1 and TRBJ1-1, with unresolved D. Trimming removed 7 bases from V and 9 bases from J, with 15 bases in between. CDR1 is MNHNS and CDR2 is SASEGT in the germline V gene. The CDR3 is 12 amino acids. The CDR3 nucleotides read TGTGCCAGCACCACCTCTGGTGTTCAAGCTTTCTTT. It specifies CASTTSGVQAFF.

The chain recombines TRBV5-4 with TRBJ2-3, with 8 positions matching TRBD2. Germline CDR1 SGHNT, CDR2 YYREEE (reference sequence). The CDR3 covers 15 residues. J lost 2 bases, V lost 7 bases, and 9 bases had no gene match. The CDR3 protein is CASGPSGGATDTQYF. The CDR3, as DNA: TGTGCCAGCGGCCCTTCGGGGGGGGCCACAGATACGCAGTATTTT.

The rearrangement joins TRBV5-1 to TRBJ2-1; 11 bases align to TRBD2. With V trimmed by 0 bases and J by 8 bases, 4 bases remained unmatched. This CDR3 is 15 amino acids long. CDR1 and CDR2 from the germline V gene are SGHRS and YFSETQ. The CDR3 is CASSLDTSGSDEQFF. The CDR3 DNA reads TGCGCCAGCAGCTTGGATACTAGCGGGAGTGATGAGCAGTTCTTC.

This clonotype was found many times. V usage is TRBV12-3 or TRBV12-4 and J usage is TRBJ2-5; D is possibly TRBD1 or TRBD2 (5 bases each). V was cut by 6 bases and J by 7 bases, with 24 bases left in between. CDR3 length: 16 residues. In DNA, the CDR3 is TGTGCCAGCAGCCCGCGAGTCCAGATCTCTGGGGGGACCCAGTACTTC. Encoded protein: CASSPRVQISGGTQYF.

The rearrangement joins TRBV6-1 to TRBJ1-4, with TRBD1 identical over 7 bases. Looked up from germline, CDR1 is MNHNS and CDR2 is SASEGT. The junction had 5 bases not matched to a gene; V was cut back by 5 bases and J by 5 bases. The CDR3 length is 14 residues. The CDR3 loop is CASSPIQGNEKLFF. The CDR3 bases are TGTGCCAGCAGTCCAATACAGGGGAATGAAAAACTGTTTTTT.

For this clonotype: Germline and junction disagree at one end, which may indicate a read error. The rearrangement links TRBV4-1 to TRBJ2-4; D tentatively fits TRBD1 or TRBD2 (6 bases each). The CDR3 extends over 17 amino acids. The germline V gene encodes CDR1 MGHRA and CDR2 YSYEKL. The DNA of the CDR3 is TGCGCCAGCCGCCAGTGGAGGGAAGGGGGAGCCAAAAACATTCAGTACTTC. Its translation is CASRQWREGGAKNIQYF.

The sample holds a few counts of this clonotype. V usage is TRBV12-3 or TRBV12-4 and J usage is TRBJ2-2; D assignment may be TRBD1 or TRBD2 (5 bases each). The CDR3 is 15 residues long. V dropped 5 bases and J dropped 4 bases, with 14 bases sitting between them. In DNA, the CDR3 is TGTGCCAGCAGTCCCCAGGGAGCGAGCACCGGGGAGCTGTTTTTT. As protein: CASSPQGASTGELFF.

This clonotype was detected only a few times. In nucleotides, the CDR3 is TGTGCCAGCAGTCCCTCAGGCGGGAGCGGCGAGCAGTACTTC. It specifies CASSPSGGSGEQYF. The chain has TRBV28 and TRBJ2-7, with TRBD2 matching over 7 bases. Germline V gene lookup returns CDR1 MDHEN and CDR2 SYDVKM. With V trimmed by 5 bases and J by 6 bases, 10 bases remained unmatched. This CDR3 contains 14 residues.

The chain recombines TRBV28 with TRBJ2-1; 7 nucleotides agree with TRBD2. Germline V CDR1 and CDR2: MDHEN, SYDVKM. Trimming at V came to 9 bases and at J to 4 bases, leaving 12 bases not matched to a gene. The CDR3 contains 15 residues. In DNA form, the CDR3 reads TGTGCCAGTGAGTCTGGGTCTAGCGGTTACAATGAGCAGTTCTTC. It is translated as CASESGSSGYNEQFF.

This clonotype was found many times. The chain links TRBV28 to TRBJ2-3; 13 bases match TRBD2. Germline CDR1 and CDR2: MDHEN and SYDVKM. CDR3 length: 15 amino acids. Trimming removed 7 bases from V and 9 bases from J; junction bases left unmatched: 10. The CDR3 DNA sequence: TGTGCCAGCAACTCCGGGACTAGCGGGATAGGGACGCAGTATTTT. Its translation: CASNSGTSGIGTQYF.

The genes are TRBV19 and TRBJ2-7, with D perhaps matching TRBD1 or TRBD2 (5 bases each). Germline V gene sequence: CDR1 LNHDA, CDR2 SQIVND (reference sequence). This CDR3 spans 14 amino acids. The V end lost 10 bases, the J end lost 0 bases, and 16 bases lay between the germline ends. CDR3 sequence: CATSGQFGSYEQYF. The CDR3 DNA is TGTGCCACCTCGGGGCAGTTCGGCTCCTACGAGCAGTACTTC.

The table lists this clonotype with a few counts. The chain recombines TRBV9 with TRBJ1-5; D unclear. V shed 0 bases and J shed 4 bases, with 5 bases lying between them. The CDR3 sequence is 13 residues long. CDR1 is SGDLS and CDR2 is YYNGEE in the germline V gene. CDR3 DNA: TGTGCCAGCAGCGTAGATTGGAATCAGCCCCAGCATTTT. Amino acid sequence: CASSVDWNQPQHF.

This rearrangement joins TRBV5-1 to TRBJ1-1, with a tentative D call TRBD1 (6 bases). Germline V gene lookup returns CDR1 SGHRS and CDR2 YFSETQ. Between the trimmed V and J ends, which lost 0 bases and 6 bases, there was a span of 12 bases. The CDR3 covers 14 residues. The CDR3 loop reads CASSLAGVRSEAFF. The CDR3 DNA sequence: TGCGCCAGCAGCTTGGCAGGGGTGAGATCTGAAGCTTTCTTT.

This clonotype was recorded many times. The chain has TRBV19 and TRBJ1-5; D remains ambiguous. Germline-derived CDR1 and CDR2 are LNHDA and SQIVND (reference sequence). The CDR3 is 14 amino acids. V lost 3 bases and J 4 bases, leaving 10 bases between the germline ends. DNA of the CDR3: TGTGCCAGTAGTATCTTCGACGGGAATCAGCCCCAGCATTTT. Protein: CASSIFDGNQPQHF.

This CDR3 reads CASSPPSVGPYEQYF. The CDR3 DNA is TGTGCCAGCTCACCTCCAAGCGTGGGGCCATACGAGCAGTACTTC. This chain joins TRBV18 and TRBJ2-7; D may be TRBD1 (5 bases). Germline V lookup: CDR1 KGHSH, CDR2 LQKENI. This CDR3 region has 15 residues. V gave up 3 bases and J gave up 4 bases, with 16 bases separating them.

In its sample, this clonotype was seen many times. The chain recombines TRBV30 with TRBJ1-1; D remains ambiguous. The CDR3 sequence is 11 residues long. V lost 0 bases to trimming and J lost 8 bases, with 7 bases between them. Germline lookup yields CDR1 GTSNPN and CDR2 SVGIG (reference sequence). The CDR3 here is CAWSVSTEAFF. The CDR3, as DNA: TGTGCCTGGAGTGTAAGTACAGAAGCTTTCTTT.

This chain connects TRBV6-1 to TRBJ2-3, with 7 bases that match TRBD1. This CDR3 is 17 amino acids long. V shed 4 bases and J 2 bases; nucleotides not matched to a gene: 12. The V gene's germline CDR1 is MNHNS and CDR2 SASEGT. The CDR3 DNA sequence: TGTGCCAGCAGTGGGTGGGACAGCCTTTATCTCACAGATACGCAGTATTTT. Protein sequence: CASSGWDSLYLTDTQYF.

This clonotype has more than one count but fewer than ten. The V call is TRBV11-2, the J call TRBJ2-6, with D possibly matching TRBD1 (6 bases). The CDR3 length is 18 residues. Per germline, CDR1 SGHAT and CDR2 FQNNGV. The germline V and J ends were trimmed by 5 bases and 2 bases, with 19 bases remaining between them. Written as DNA, the CDR3 is TGTGCCAGCAGCCAACATAGGACAGACGGGGCTGGGGCCAACGTCCTGACTTTC. Encoded protein: CASSQHRTDGAGANVLTF. The full variable domain, rest sourced from reference TRBV11-2 and TRBJ2-6, is EAGVAQSPRYKIIEKRQSVAFWCNPISGHATLYWYQQILGQGPKLLIQFQNNGVVDDSQLPKDRFSAERLKGVDSTLKIQPAKLEDSAVYLCASSQHRTDGAGANVLTFGAGSRLTVL.

The rearrangement uses TRBV6-5 and TRBJ2-3; D uncertain. The germline V and J ends were trimmed by 3 bases and 2 bases, with 9 bases remaining between them. The CDR3 loop spans 14 amino acids. Looked up from germline, CDR1 is MNHEY and CDR2 is SVGAGI. CDR3 DNA sequence: TGTGCCAGCAGTTATAACGGACCCACAGATACGCAGTATTTT. Its protein is CASSYNGPTDTQYF.

This chain uses TRBV7-2 with TRBJ2-7, with no clear D. The germline CDR1 and CDR2 sequences are SGHTA and FQGNSA. This CDR3 region has 13 residues. V lost 4 bases, J lost 5 bases, and 12 bases lay in between. The CDR3 sequence: CASSSPVFDEQYF. CDR3 DNA sequence: TGTGCCAGCAGCTCCCCCGTCTTTGACGAGCAGTACTTC.

A single count supports this clonotype. The chain combines TRBV18 with TRBJ2-6, with TRBD1 matching over 12 bases. The CDR3 spans 19 residues. In germline, CDR1 is KGHSH, CDR2 LQKENI. Trimming cost V 5 bases and J 3 bases; bases outside gene matches: 11. In DNA, the CDR3 is TGTGCCAGCTCATCCGTGGACCGGGACAGGGGGCTTGGGGCCAACGTCCTGACTTTC. Encoded protein: CASSSVDRDRGLGANVLTF.

This clonotype was seen ten or more times. J is TRBJ2-2 and V is TRBV28; D is possibly TRBD1 (6 bases). The CDR3 totals 14 residues. Germline lookup yields CDR1 MDHEN and CDR2 SYDVKM. V lost 5 bases, J lost 7 bases, and 14 bases lay in between. The CDR3 reads CASSVGYRDGELFF. The DNA for the CDR3 is TGTGCCAGCAGTGTGGGGTACAGGGACGGGGAGCTGTTTTTT.